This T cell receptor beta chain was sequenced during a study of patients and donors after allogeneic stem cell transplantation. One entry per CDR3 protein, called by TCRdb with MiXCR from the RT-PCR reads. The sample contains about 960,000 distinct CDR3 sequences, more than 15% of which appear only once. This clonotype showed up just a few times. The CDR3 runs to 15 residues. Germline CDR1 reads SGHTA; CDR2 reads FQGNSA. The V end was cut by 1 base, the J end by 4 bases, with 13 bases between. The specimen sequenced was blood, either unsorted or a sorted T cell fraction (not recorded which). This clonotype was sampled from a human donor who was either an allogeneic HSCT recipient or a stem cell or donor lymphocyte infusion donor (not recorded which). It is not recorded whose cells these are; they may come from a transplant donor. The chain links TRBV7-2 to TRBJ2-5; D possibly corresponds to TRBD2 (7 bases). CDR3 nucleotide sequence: TGTGCCAGCAGCTTAGGTTCGAGGGGGGGAGAGACCCAGTACTTC. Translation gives CASSLGSRGGETQYF.